This entry is about one T cell receptor beta chain. This sample is drawn from a study of OX40 agonist ivuxolimab in advanced cancers. Sequencing used immunoSEQ multiplex PCR; TCRdb keeps in-frame clones, though not all of them. The data contain around 77,000 clones, roughly nine tenths of them singletons. Germline V gives CDR1 SGHRS, CDR2 YFSETQ. The CDR3 totals 13 residues. This sequence was found in an adult with an advanced solid tumor such as melanoma, head and neck, liver or kidney cancer. J is TRBJ2-5 and V is TRBV5-1, with D maybe TRBD2 (5 bases). The DNA end is a closer match to TRBJ2-7, so the J assignment may be wrong. The starting material was CD4+ or CD8+ T cells sorted from blood, obtained in a trial of the OX40 agonist ivuxolimab. Written as DNA, the CDR3 is TGCGCCAGCTCCCGGGAAAGGGCCTACGAGCAGTACTTC. It translates to CASSRERAYEQYF.